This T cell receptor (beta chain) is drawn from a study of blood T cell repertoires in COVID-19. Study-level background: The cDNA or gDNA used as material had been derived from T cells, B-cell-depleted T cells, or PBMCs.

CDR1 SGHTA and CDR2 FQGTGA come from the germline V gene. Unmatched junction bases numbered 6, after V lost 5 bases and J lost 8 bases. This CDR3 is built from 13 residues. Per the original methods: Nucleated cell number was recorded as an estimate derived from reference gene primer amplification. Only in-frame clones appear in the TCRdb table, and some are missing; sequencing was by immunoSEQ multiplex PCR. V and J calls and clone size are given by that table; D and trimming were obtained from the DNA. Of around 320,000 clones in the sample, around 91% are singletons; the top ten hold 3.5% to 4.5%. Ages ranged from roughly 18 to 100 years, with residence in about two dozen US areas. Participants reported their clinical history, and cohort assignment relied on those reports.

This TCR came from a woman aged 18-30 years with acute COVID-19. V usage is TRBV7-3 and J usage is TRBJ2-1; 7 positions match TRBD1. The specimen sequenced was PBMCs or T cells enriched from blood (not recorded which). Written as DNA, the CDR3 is TGTGCCAGCAGCCCTAACAGGGGCCATGAGCAGTTCTTC. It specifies CASSPNRGHEQFF.